The clone carrying this T cell receptor beta chain has a handful of counts. The sample belongs to a study of response to subunit inactivated influenza vaccine. V dropped 5 bases and J dropped 7; count of bases not matched to a gene: 10. This CDR3 comprises 14 residues. CDR1 is SGHVS and CDR2 is FQNEAQ in the germline V gene. TCRdb processed the RT-PCR reads anew with MiXCR; each CDR3 protein has one entry. Of some 570,000 distinct CDR3 sequences detected, approximately 11% appear once; the ten largest clones hold 9.5% to 12%. These same records also appear under a second study, on T cells expressing NK-cell markers. Per that paper: Beta-chain TCR cDNA was generated via 5'RACE template switching with UMIs. The contribution of dominant NKG2C+ clonotypes to CD8+ T cells in roughly six donors was 1.0-7.0%. Unclear, still, was the HCMV specificity of the expanded NKG2C+ T cell clones.

The sequence was obtained from a man aged 50-60 years who received an inactivated influenza vaccine. This chain links TRBV7-8 with TRBJ1-1; 7 nucleotides match TRBD1. The material was PBMCs from blood, obtained on the day of vaccination. The CDR3 nucleotides are TGTGCCAGCAGCCCGCAGGGGGACAGCCTTGAAGCTTTCTTT. Its translation is CASSPQGDSLEAFF.